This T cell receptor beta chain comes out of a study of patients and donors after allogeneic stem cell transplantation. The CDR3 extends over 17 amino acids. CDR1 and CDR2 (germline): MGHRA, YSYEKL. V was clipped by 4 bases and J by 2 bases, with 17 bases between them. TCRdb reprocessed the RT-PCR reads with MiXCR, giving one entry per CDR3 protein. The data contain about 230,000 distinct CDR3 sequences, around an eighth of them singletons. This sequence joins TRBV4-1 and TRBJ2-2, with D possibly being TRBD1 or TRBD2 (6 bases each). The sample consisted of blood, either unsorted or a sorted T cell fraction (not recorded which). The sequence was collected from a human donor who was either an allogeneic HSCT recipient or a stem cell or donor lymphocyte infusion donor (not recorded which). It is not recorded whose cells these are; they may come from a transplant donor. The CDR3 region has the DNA TGCGCCAGCAGCCGGCGGGTGGAGGGGGTAAACACCGGGGAGCTGTTTTTT. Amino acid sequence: CASSRRVEGVNTGELFF.